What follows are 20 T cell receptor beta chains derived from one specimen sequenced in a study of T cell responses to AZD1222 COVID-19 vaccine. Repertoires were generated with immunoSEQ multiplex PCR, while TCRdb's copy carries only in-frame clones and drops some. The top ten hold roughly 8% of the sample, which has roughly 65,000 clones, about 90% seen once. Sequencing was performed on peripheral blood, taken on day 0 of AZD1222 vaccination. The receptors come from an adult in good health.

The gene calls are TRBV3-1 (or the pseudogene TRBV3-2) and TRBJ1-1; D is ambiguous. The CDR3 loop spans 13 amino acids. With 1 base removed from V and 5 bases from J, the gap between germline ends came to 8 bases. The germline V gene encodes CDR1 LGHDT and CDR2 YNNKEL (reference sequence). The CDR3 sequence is CASSQGGGTEAFF. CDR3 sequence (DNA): TGTGCCAGCAGCCAAGGTGGAGGAACTGAAGCTTTCTTT.

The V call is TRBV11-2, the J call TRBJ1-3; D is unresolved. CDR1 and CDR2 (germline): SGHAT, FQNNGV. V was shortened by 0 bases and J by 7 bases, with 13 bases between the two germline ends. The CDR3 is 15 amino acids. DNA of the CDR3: TGTGCCAGCAGCTTAGAGCCCGGAGGAAGGAACACCATATATTTT. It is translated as CASSLEPGGRNTIYF.

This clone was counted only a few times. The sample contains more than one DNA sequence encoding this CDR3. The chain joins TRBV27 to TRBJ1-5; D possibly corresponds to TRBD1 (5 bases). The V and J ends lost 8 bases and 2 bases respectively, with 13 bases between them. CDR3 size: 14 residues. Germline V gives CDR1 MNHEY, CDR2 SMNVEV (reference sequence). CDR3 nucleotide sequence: TGTGCCAGCCGGGAGGGGTGGGGCAATCAGCCCCAGCATTTT. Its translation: CASREGWGNQPQHF.

DNA of the CDR3: TGTGCCAGCAGCCCCGACCTCCGTAATGAAAAACTGTTTTTT. Translating gives CASSPDLRNEKLFF. This sequence joins TRBV4-2 and TRBJ1-4; D is ambiguous. V lost 4 bases, J lost 4 bases, and 10 bases lay in between. Germline V gene lookup returns CDR1 LGHNA and CDR2 YNFKEQ. This CDR3 contains 14 residues.

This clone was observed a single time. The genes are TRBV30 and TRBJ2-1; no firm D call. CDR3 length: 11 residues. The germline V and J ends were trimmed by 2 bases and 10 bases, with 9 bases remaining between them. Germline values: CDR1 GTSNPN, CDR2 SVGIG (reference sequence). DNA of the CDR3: TGTGCCTGGAGTACCCAAAAAGAGCAGTTCTTC. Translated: CAWSTQKEQFF.

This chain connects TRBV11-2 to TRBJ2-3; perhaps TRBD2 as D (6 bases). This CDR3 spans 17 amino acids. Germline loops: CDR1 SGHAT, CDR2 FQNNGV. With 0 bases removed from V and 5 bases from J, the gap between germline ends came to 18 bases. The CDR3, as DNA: TGTGCCAGCAGCTTAGATGATCAGCGGGCAACGGGAGATACGCAGTATTTT. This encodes CASSLDDQRATGDTQYF.

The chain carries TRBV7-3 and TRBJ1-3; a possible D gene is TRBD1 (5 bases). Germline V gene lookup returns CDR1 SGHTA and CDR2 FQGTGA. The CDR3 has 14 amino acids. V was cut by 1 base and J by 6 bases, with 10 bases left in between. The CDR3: CASSLSPGENTIYF. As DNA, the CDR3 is TGTGCCAGCAGCTTAAGCCCGGGGGAAAACACCATATATTTT.

The CDR3 region has the DNA TGTGCCAGCAGCGAGTTAGGACAGTCCTATGGCTACACCTTC. Translated: CASSELGQSYGYTF. The V gene is TRBV7-6, the J gene TRBJ1-2, with a weak D call TRBD1 (6 bases). The ends were cut back, 5 bases at V and 4 bases at J, with 14 bases in the middle. The CDR3 runs to 14 residues. Germline lookup yields CDR1 SGHVS and CDR2 FNYEAQ.

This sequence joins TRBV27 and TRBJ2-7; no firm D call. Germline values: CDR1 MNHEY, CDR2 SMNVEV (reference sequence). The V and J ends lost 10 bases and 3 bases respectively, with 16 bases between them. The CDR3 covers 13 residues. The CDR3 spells CATRRRSLYEQYF. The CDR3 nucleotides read TGTGCCACCAGAAGAAGGTCTCTCTACGAGCAGTACTTC.

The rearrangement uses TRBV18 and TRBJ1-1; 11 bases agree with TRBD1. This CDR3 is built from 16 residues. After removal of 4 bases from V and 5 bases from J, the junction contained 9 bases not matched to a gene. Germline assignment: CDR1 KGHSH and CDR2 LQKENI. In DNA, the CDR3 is TGTGCCAGCTCACGGATCGGACAGGGGGCACGGACTGAAGCTTTCTTT. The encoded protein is CASSRIGQGARTEAFF.

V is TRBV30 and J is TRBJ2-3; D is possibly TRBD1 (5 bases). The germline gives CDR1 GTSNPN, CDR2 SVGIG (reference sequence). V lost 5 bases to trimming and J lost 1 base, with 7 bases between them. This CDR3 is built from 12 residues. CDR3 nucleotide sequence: TGTGCCTGGTCACAGGGCACAGATACGCAGTATTTT. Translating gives CAWSQGTDTQYF.

The CDR3 loop reads CASSIKGAGQPQHF. Written as DNA, the CDR3 is TGTGCCAGTAGTATTAAGGGGGCAGGTCAGCCCCAGCATTTT. The chain joins TRBV19 to TRBJ1-5, with 7 nucleotides matching TRBD1. The CDR3 is 14 residues long. Germline values: CDR1 LNHDA, CDR2 SQIVND (reference sequence). V shed 3 bases, J shed 6 bases, and the junction held 5 bases outside the gene matches.

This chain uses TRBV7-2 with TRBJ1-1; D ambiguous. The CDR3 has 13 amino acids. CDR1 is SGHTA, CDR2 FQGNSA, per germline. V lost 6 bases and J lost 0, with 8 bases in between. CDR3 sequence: CASRLTLNTEAFF. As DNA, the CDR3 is TGTGCCAGCAGGCTGACCCTGAACACTGAAGCTTTCTTT.

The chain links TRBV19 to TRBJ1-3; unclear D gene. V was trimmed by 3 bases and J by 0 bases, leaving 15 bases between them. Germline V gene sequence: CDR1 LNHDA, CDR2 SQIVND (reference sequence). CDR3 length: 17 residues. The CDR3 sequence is CASSIPKDPSSGNTIYF. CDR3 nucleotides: TGTGCCAGTAGTATCCCCAAGGACCCCAGCTCTGGAAACACCATATATTTT.

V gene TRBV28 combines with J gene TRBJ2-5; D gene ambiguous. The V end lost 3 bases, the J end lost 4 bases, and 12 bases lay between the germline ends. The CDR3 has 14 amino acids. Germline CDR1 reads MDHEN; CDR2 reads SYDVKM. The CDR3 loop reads CASSFDWPLETQYF. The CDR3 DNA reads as TGTGCCAGCAGTTTCGACTGGCCGCTAGAGACCCAGTACTTC.

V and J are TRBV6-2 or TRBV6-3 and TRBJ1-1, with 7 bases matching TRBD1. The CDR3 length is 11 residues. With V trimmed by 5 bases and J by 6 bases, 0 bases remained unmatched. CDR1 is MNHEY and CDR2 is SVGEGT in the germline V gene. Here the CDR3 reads CASSQGAEAFF. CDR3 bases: TGTGCCAGCAGTCAGGGGGCTGAAGCTTTCTTT.

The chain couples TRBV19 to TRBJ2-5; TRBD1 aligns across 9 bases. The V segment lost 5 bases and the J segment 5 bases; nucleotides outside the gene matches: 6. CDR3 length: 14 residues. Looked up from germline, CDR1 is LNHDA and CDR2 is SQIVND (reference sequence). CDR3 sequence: CASSGGQGWETQYF. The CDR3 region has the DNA TGTGCCAGTAGTGGCGGACAGGGGTGGGAGACCCAGTACTTC.

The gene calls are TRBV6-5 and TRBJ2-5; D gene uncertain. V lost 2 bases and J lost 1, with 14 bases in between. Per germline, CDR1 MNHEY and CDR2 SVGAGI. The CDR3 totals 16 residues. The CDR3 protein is CASSYQTQTPQETQYF. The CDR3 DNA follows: TGTGCCAGCAGTTACCAAACACAGACCCCCCAAGAGACCCAGTACTTC.

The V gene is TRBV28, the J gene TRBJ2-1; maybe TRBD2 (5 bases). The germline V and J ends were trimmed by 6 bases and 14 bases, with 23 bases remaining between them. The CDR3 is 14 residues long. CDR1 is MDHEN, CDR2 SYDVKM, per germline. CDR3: CASSQPRRTSMEFF. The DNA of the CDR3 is TGTGCCAGCAGCCAACCGCGACGAACTAGTATGGAGTTCTTC.

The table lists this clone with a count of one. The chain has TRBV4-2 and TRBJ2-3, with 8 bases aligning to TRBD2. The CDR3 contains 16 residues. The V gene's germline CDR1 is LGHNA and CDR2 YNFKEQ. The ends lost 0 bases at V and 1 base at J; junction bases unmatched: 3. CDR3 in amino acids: CASSQEEAGGTDTQYF. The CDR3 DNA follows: TGTGCCAGCAGCCAAGAAGAAGCGGGAGGCACAGATACGCAGTATTTT.